This note documents a single TCR beta chain sequence. TCR beta chains were sequenced at survey level with immunoSEQ. The protocol was immunoSEQ multiplex PCR, while the TCRdb copy is restricted to in-frame clones and leaves out a portion. Of 40,000 to 55,000 clones in the sample, approximately 95% were seen once. Germline CDR1 reads GTSNPN; CDR2 reads SVGIG (reference sequence). V was clipped by 3 bases and J by 6 bases, with 18 bases between them. The CDR3 extends over 14 amino acids. The rearrangement uses TRBV30 and TRBJ2-7, with D possibly matching TRBD2 (5 bases). Sequencing was performed on PBMCs. The source is a man aged 40-55 years with rheumatoid arthritis. CDR3 sequence reads: CAWRQAEPTSEQYF. The CDR3 DNA follows: TGTGCCTGGAGGCAAGCGGAGCCCACCTCCGAGCAGTACTTC.